Here is one TCR beta chain with its context. Antigen: not known. The study ran its PCR with 60 Vbeta and 13 Jbeta primers. Repertoires were generated with immunoSEQ multiplex PCR, while TCRdb's copy carries only in-frame clones and drops some. The data contain more than 95,000 clones, over 65% of them seen just once; the ten biggest clones take up roughly 10%. Germline values: CDR1 SEHNR, CDR2 FQNEAQ (reference sequence). The CDR3 runs to 16 residues. Trimming removed 5 bases at V and 7 bases at J, with 23 bases between. The record originates from a study of cytomegalovirus exposure and HLA in healthy donors. Study-wide results and caveats: TRBV6-2, TRBV6-3 and other indistinguishable V segments were excluded.

The sequenced sample consisted of PBMCs. The source is a man under 40 in good health and CMV-seropositive. V is TRBV7-9 and J is TRBJ1-1; maybe TRBD1 (5 bases). CDR3 region: CASSPLRTRGAVEAFF. The DNA of the CDR3 is TGTGCCAGCAGCCCCCTCAGGACTAGGGGAGCTGTTGAAGCTTTCTTT.